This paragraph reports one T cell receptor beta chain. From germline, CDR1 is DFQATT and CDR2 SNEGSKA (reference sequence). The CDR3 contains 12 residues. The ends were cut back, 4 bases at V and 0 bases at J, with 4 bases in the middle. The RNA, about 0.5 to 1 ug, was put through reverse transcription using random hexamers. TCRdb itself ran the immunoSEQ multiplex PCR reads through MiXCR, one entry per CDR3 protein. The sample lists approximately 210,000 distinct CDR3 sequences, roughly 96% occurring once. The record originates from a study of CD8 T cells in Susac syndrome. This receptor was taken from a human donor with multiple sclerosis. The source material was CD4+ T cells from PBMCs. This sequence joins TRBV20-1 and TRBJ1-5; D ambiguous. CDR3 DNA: TGCAGTGCTATGAATAGCAATCAGCCCCAGCATTTT. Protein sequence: CSAMNSNQPQHF.